This entry describes one T cell receptor beta chain. As processed by the authors: Estimation of nucleated cell counts was performed using reference gene primer amplification. The method was immunoSEQ multiplex PCR; TCRdb's version includes in-frame clones alone and lacks a portion of them. Clone size and V and J calls were adopted from that table, with D and trimming inferred from the DNA. The sample holds roughly 100,000 clones, less than 90% seen once. The sample originates from a study of blood T cell repertoires in COVID-19. Study summary: Acute and convalescent COVID-19 specimens originated in the United States, Italy and Spain. Nucleic acid was either cDNA or gDNA, and it came from T cells, B-cell-depleted T cells, or PBMCs.

The V and J ends lost 1 base and 9 bases respectively, with 10 bases between them. CDR1 and CDR2 (germline): PRHDT, FYEKMQ (reference sequence). This CDR3 is 12 amino acids long. Sequenced material: peripheral blood. The chain links TRBV13 to TRBJ2-7; D unclear. This sequence was found in a human donor in a cohort sampled during active COVID-19. CDR3 nucleotide sequence: TGTGCCAGCAGCTTAGTCCGGCAGGTGCAGTACTTC. This encodes CASSLVRQVQYF.